This T cell receptor beta chain is drawn from a study of T cell repertoires in ileal Crohn's disease (dated by TCRdb to about 2019). Turning to the overall study: Median disease duration was about eight years, and under 40% of patients were identified as active smokers at the time of surgery. Surgery was performed for a complication in all patients, with stricturing disease in roughly 60% and penetrating disease in 39%. Roughly half of the patients were given postoperative therapy, with about a dozen receiving thiopurines and approximately 17 receiving anti-TNF agents. A prospective multicentre cohort supplied the approximately 56 Crohn's disease patients whose TCR repertoires were analysed. The study was conducted in parallel with a multicentre cohort built to find predictors of early endoscopic recurrence after ileocolonic resection. A Rutgeerts score higher than i0 was the definition used for endoscopic postoperative recurrence. A total of around 170 mucosal samples from some 60 patients were sequenced, collected from several sites on the surgical specimen as well as at postoperative endoscopy. Summary of the overall study and its limitations: Compared with CD4 T cells, sorted CD8 T cells held more high-frequency clones, which suggests that the mucosal expansions were mostly CD8. A significantly higher proportion of clonal expansions was observed in active smokers at surgery than in non-smokers (about 25% vs 20%, p=0.02). Only a subgroup of patients, of unstated size, had mucosal CD4 and CD8 T cells sorted and sequenced. Endoscopic recurrence was found to be associated with higher high-frequency clone percentages at surgery, and recurrence was observed in all patients with clonality above 26.8% (18/57).

For commercial TCRB immunosequencing, about 500 nanograms of biopsy DNA were submitted for each sample. CDR3 regions were amplified from genomic DNA by Adaptive Biotechnology using a two-step, amplification bias-controlled multiplex PCR. The first PCR used primers for every V and J gene segment; the second PCR added barcodes and Illumina adapters. CDR3 libraries were sequenced using an Illumina instrument. In the paper's pipeline: Vendor-provided pipelines were combined with custom analysis of raw data in R/Bioconductor under R version 3.3.0. Clonality, which ranges from 0 to 1, was calculated as the inverse of the normalised Shannon entropy across all productive clones. The repertoire share taken up by the top 100 clones defined high-frequency clones, and only clones that passed a 95% confidence test were kept. Repertoire diversity was measured with the Simpson index, and overlap between samples was measured with the Morisita-Horn index. The immuneACCESS repertoire file appears here via TCRdb, limited to in-frame rearrangements. These files lack a portion of the clones; in checked studies, under half of the deficit traces to unresolved V genes, and the cause of the others is not known. The DNA gave D and trimming, while V, J and clone size come from that table. The table for this sample lists roughly 28,000 clones; about 81% of them were counted only once. Roughly 5.7% of the sample is taken by the ten largest.

Points on this clone: This receptor's antigen is unknown. No base quality information exists; no much larger clone differs at one position.

Adults with ileal or ileocolonic Crohn's disease and an indication for ileocolonic resection were eligible for inclusion. Before DNA extraction, whole ileal mucosal biopsies were kept frozen at -80 degrees C. A TRizol-based method was used to extract genomic DNA from the frozen whole biopsies, and the DNA was quantified with a NanoDrop 2000 spectrophotometer. The material sequenced was ileal tissue. This sequence was found in an adult with Crohn's disease.

CDR3 sequence: CASGRRETQYF. In nucleotide form, the sequence is TGTGCCAGCGGCAGGAGGGAGACCCAGTACTTC. The chain is made from TRBV27 and TRBJ2-5; 5 matching bases give a weak D call of TRBD2. Looking up the germline V gene (reference sequence) yields CDR1 MNHEY and CDR2 SMNVEV. A distance of 9 bases separates the germline ends of V and J, which lose 8 bases and 5 bases respectively. The CDR3 holds 11 amino acids from the cysteine to the phenylalanine. The only DNA kept is the CDR3, 33 bases in frame from the first base.